This T cell receptor (beta chain) is drawn from a study of blood T cells in healthy people across ages. The authors ran a second PCR of about 7 to 12 cycles using a sample-barcoded 5' primer and a J-beta primer mix. Unique molecular identifiers of 12 random nucleotides labeled each cDNA. From each sample, at least 3 million paired-end reads containing CDR3 were obtained. In TCRdb, the 5' RACE reads were re-called with MiXCR into one record per CDR3 protein. This repertoire shows hundreds of thousands of distinct CDR3 sequences, under 45% found once; its top ten account for nearly 20%. CDR3 length: 15 amino acids. J lost 7 bases, V lost 6 bases, and 11 bases had no gene match. Collection of approximately 9.3 milliliters of peripheral blood was performed for each donor. On this clonotype: The antigen remains undetermined.

Study results and limitations: A roughly linear age-dependent decrease characterized TCR beta diversity per million T cells.

The sequence was collected from a man between 60 and 70 years old in good health. V is TRBV12-3 or TRBV12-4 and J is TRBJ2-1; 8 bases map to TRBD2. The sample consisted of blood. The CDR3 bases are TGTGCCAGCAGACGCCATAGCGGGATGGGGAATGAGCAGTTCTTC. Translation: CASRRHSGMGNEQFF.